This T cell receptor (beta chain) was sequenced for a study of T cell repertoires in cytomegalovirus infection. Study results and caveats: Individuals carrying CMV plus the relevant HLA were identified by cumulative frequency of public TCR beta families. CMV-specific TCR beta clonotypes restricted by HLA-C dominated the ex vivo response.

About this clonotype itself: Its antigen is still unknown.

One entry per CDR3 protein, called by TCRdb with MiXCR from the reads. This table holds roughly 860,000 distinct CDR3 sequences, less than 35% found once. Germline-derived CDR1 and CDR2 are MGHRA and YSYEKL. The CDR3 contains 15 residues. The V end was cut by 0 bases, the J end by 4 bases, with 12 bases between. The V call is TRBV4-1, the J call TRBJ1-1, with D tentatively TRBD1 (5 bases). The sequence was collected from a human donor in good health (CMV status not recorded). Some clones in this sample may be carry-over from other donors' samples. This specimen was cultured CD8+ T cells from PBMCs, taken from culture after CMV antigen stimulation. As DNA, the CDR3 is TGCGCCAGCAGCCAAGAGCCCGGGGACGGCACTGAAGCTTTCTTT. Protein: CASSQEPGDGTEAFF.